The subject of this entry is one T cell receptor beta chain. The data stem from a study of OX40 agonist ivuxolimab in advanced cancers. Generated by immunoSEQ multiplex PCR, the TCRdb table keeps only in-frame clones and is missing some. The sample comprises about 90,000 clones, around 91% of which are singletons, and around 0.16% rests with the top ten. The V end lost 6 bases, the J end lost 7 bases, and 6 bases lay between the germline ends. The V gene's germline CDR1 is LNHDA and CDR2 SQIVND (reference sequence). The CDR3 consists of 11 residues. This chain joins TRBV19 and TRBJ1-4; no clear D. The source material was CD4+ or CD8+ T cells sorted from blood, sampled in a trial of the OX40 agonist ivuxolimab. This TCR derives from an adult with an advanced solid tumor such as melanoma, head and neck, liver or kidney cancer. The CDR3 sequence is CASRAFEKLFF. In DNA, the CDR3 is TGTGCCAGTAGGGCCTTTGAAAAACTGTTTTTT.